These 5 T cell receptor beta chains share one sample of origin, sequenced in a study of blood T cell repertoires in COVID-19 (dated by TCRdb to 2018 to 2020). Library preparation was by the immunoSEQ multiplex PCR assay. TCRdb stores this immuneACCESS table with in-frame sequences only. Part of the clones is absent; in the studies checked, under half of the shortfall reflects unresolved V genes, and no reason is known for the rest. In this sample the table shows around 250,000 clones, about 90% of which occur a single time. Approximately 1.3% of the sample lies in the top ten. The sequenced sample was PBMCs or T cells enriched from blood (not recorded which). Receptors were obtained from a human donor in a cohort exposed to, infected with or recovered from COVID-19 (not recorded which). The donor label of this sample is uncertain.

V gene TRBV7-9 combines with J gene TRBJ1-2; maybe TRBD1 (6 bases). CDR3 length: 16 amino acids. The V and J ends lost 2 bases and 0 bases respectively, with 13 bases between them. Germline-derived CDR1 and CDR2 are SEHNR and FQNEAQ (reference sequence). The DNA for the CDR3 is TGTGCCAGCAGCTTACATGGGGGGGCAACTAACTATGGCTACACCTTC. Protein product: CASSLHGGATNYGYTF.

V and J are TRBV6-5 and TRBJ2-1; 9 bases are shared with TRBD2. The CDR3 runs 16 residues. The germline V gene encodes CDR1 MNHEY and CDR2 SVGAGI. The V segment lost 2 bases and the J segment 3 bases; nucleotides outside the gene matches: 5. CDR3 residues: CASSYRRGGRYNEQFF. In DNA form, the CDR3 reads TGTGCCAGCAGTTACAGGCGGGGGGGCCGCTACAATGAGCAGTTCTTC.

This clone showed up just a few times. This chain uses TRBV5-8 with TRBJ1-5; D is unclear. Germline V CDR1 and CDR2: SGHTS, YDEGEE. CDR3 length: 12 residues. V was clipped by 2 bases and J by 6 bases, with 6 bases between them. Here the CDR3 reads CASSFTGQPQHF. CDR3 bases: TGTGCCAGCAGCTTTACGGGTCAGCCCCAGCATTTT. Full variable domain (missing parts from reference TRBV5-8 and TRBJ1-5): EAGVTQSPTHLIKTRGQQATLRCSPISGHTSVYWYQQALGLGLQFLLWYDEGEERNRGNFPPRFSGRQFPNYSSELNVNALELEDSALYLCASSFTGQPQHFGDGTRLSIL.

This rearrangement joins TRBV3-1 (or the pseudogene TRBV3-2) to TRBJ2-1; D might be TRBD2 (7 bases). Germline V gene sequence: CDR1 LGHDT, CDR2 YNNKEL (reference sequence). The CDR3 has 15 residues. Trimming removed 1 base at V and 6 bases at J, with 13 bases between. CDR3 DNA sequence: TGTGCCAGCAGCCAAGTCGGGGCGGGGGCCAATGAGCAGTTCTTC. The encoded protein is CASSQVGAGANEQFF.

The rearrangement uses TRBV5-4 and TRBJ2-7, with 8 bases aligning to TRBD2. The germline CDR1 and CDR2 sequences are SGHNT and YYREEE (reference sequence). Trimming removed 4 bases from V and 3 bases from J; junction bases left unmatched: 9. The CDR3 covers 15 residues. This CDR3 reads CASSPGGGSRYEQYF. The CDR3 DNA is TGTGCCAGCAGCCCGGGGGGGGGCTCTCGCTACGAGCAGTACTTC.